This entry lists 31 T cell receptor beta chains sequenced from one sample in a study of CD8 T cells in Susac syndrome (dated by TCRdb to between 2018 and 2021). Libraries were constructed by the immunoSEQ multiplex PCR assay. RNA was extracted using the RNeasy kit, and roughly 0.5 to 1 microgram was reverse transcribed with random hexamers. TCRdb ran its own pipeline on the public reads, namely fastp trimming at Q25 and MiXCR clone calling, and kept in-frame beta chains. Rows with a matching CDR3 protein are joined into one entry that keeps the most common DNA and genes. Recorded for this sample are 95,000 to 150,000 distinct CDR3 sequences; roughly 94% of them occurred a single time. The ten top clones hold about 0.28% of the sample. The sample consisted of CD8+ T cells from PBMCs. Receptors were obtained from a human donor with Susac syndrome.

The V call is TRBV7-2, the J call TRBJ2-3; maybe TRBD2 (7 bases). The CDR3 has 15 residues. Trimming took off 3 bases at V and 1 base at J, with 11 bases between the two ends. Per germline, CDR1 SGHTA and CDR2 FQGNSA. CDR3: CASSFGGARTDTQYF. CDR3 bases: TGTGCCAGCAGCTTTGGGGGGGCCCGCACAGATACGCAGTATTTT.

The CDR3: CASNRGTGTGGTGELFF. CDR3 in DNA: TGTGCCAGCAATCGAGGAACCGGGACAGGGGGCACCGGGGAGCTGTTTTTT. This rearrangement joins TRBV9 to TRBJ2-2; 11 bases align to TRBD1. The CDR3 contains 17 residues. V lost 6 bases, J lost 4 bases, and 11 bases stayed unmatched. Per the germline V gene, CDR1 is SGDLS and CDR2 is YYNGEE.

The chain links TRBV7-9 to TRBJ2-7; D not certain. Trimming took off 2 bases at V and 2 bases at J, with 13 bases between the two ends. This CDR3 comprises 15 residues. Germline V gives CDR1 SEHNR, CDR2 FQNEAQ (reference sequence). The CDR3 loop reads CASSLNPSLTYEQYF. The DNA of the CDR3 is TGTGCCAGCAGCTTAAACCCGAGCCTAACCTACGAGCAGTACTTC.

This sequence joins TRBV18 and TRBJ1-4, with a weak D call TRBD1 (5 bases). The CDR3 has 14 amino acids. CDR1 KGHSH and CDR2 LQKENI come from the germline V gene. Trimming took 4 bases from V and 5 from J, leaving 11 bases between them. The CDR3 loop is CASSLDSWNEKLFF. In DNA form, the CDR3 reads TGTGCCAGCTCACTTGACAGTTGGAATGAAAAACTGTTTTTT.

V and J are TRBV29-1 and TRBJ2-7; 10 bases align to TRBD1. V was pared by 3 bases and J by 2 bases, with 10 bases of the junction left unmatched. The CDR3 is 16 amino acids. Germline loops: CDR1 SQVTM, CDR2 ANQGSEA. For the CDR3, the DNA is TGCAGCGTTGAGGGGACAGGGGCGACAGAAACCTACGAGCAGTACTTC. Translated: CSVEGTGATETYEQYF.

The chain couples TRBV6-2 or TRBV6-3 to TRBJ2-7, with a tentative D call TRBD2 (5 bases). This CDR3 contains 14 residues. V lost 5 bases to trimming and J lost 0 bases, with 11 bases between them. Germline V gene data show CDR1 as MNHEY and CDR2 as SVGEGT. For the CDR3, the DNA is TGTGCCAGCAGTACGGACTGGAGCTCCTACGAGCAGTACTTC. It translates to CASSTDWSSYEQYF.

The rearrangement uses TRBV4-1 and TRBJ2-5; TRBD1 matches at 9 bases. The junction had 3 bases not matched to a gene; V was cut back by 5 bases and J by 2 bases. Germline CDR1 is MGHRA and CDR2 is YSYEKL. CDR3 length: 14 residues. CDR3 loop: CASSYDRGQETQYF. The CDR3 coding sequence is TGCGCCAGCAGCTACGACAGGGGGCAAGAGACCCAGTACTTC.

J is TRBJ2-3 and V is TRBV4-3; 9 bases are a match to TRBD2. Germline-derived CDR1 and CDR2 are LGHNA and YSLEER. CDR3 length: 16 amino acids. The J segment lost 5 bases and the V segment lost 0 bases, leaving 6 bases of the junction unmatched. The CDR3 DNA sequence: TGCGCCAGCAGCCAAGATCCTAGCGGGGTTGGAGATACGCAGTATTTT. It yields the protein CASSQDPSGVGDTQYF.

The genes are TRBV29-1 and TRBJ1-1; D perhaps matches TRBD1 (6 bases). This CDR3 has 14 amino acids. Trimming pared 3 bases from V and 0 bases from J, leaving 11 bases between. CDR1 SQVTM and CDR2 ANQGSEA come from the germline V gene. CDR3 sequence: CSVEGAVLNTEAFF. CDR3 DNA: TGCAGCGTTGAGGGGGCGGTCTTGAACACTGAAGCTTTCTTT.

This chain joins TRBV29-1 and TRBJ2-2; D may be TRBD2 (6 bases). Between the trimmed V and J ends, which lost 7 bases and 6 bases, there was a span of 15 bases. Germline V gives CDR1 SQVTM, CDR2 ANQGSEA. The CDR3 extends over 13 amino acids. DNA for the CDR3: TGCAGCGCCGAGACGGGGGAACCCGGGGAGCTGTTTTTT. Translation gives CSAETGEPGELFF.

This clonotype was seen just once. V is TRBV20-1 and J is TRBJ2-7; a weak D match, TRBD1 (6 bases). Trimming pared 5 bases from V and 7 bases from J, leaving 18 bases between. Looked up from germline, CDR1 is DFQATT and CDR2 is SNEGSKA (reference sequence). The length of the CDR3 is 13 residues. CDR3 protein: CSAPDRNLREQYF. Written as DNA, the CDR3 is TGCAGTGCTCCCGACAGGAACCTAAGAGAGCAGTACTTC.

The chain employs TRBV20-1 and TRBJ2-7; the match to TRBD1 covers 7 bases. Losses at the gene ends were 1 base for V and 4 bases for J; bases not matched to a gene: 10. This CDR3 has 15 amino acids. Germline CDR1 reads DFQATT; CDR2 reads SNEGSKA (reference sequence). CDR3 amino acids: CSARAGRDSLYEQYF. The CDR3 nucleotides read TGCAGTGCTAGAGCCGGTCGGGACAGCCTTTACGAGCAGTACTTC.

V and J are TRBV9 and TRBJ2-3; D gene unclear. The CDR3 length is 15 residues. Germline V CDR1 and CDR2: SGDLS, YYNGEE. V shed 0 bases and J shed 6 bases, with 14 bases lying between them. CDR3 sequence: CASSVEADWVDTQYF. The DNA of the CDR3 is TGTGCCAGCAGCGTAGAAGCCGATTGGGTTGATACGCAGTATTTT.

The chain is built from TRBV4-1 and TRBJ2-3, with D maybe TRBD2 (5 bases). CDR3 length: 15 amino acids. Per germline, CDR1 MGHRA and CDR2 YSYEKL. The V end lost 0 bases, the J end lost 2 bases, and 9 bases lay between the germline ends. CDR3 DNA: TGCGCCAGCAGCCAAGATGCGGGTCCCACAGATACGCAGTATTTT. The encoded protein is CASSQDAGPTDTQYF.

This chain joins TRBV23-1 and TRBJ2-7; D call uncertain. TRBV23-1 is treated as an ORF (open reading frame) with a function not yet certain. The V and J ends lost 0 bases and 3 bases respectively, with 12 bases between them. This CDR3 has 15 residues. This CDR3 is CASSQSRRYFYEQYF. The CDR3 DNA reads TGCGCCAGCAGTCAATCGAGGCGGTACTTCTACGAGCAGTACTTC.

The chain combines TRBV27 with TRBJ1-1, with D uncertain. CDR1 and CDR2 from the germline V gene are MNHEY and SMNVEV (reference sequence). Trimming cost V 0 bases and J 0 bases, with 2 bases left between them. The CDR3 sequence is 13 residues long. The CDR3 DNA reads TGTGCCAGCAGTTTATCGTTGAACACTGAAGCTTTCTTT. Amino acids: CASSLSLNTEAFF.

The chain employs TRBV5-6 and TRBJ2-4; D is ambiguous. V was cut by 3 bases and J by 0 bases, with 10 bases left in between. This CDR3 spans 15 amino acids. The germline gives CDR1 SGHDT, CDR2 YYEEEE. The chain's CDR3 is CASSSERLAKNIQYF. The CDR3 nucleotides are TGTGCCAGCAGCTCGGAACGACTAGCCAAAAACATTCAGTACTTC.

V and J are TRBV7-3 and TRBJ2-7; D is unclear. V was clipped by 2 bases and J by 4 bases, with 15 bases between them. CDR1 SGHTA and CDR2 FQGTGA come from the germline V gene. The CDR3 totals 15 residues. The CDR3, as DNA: TGTGCCAGCAGCTTACATCCTATACCTCGATACGAGCAGTACTTC. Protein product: CASSLHPIPRYEQYF.

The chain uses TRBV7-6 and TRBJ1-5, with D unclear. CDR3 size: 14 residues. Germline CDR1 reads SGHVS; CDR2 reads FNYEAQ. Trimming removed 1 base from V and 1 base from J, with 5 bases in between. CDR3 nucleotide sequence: TGTGCCAGCAGCTTAGAACCAAGCAATCAGCCCCAGCATTTT. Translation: CASSLEPSNQPQHF.

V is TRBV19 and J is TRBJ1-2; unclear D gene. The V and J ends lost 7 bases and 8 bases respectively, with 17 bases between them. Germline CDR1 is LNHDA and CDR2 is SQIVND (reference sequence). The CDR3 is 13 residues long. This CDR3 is CASKGPPARGYTF. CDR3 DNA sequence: TGTGCCAGTAAAGGCCCCCCTGCTCGCGGCTACACCTTC. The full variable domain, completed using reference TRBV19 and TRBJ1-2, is DGGITQSPKYLFRKEGQNVTLSCEQNLNHDAMYWYRQDPGQGLRLIYYSQIVNDFQKGDIAEGYSVSREKKESFPLTVTSAQKNPTAFYLCASKGPPARGYTFGSGTRLTVV.

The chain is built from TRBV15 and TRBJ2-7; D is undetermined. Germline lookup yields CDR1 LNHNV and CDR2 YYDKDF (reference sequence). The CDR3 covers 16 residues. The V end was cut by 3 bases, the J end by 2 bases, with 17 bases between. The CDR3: CATSRVTRHITYEQYF. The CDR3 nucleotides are TGTGCCACCAGCAGGGTTACTCGACACATCACCTACGAGCAGTACTTC.

CDR3 coding DNA: TGTGCCAGCAGCTTAGTTGTGGACAGAACCTACGAGCAGTACTTC. Translation: CASSLVVDRTYEQYF. V usage is TRBV11-2 and J usage is TRBJ2-7, with D perhaps TRBD1 (6 bases). CDR3 length: 15 residues. The V end lost 1 base, the J end lost 2 bases, and 12 bases lay between the germline ends. CDR1 and CDR2 (germline): SGHAT, FQNNGV. The whole variable domain, remainder taken from reference TRBV11-2 and TRBJ2-7, is EAGVAQSPRYKIIEKRQSVAFWCNPISGHATLYWYQQILGQGPKLLIQFQNNGVVDDSQLPKDRFSAERLKGVDSTLKIQPAKLEDSAVYLCASSLVVDRTYEQYFGPGTRLTVT.

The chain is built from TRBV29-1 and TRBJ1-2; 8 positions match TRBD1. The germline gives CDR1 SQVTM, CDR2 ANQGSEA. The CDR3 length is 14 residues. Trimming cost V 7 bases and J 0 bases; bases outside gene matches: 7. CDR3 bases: TGCAGCGCAAAGGGACAGGCAACTAACTATGGCTACACCTTC. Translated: CSAKGQATNYGYTF. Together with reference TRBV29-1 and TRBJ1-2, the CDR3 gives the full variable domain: SAVISQKPSRDICQRGTSLTIQCQVDSQVTMMFWYRQQPGQSLTLIATANQGSEATYESGFVIDKFPISRPNLTFSTLTVSNMSPEDSSIYLCSAKGQATNYGYTFGSGTRLTVV.

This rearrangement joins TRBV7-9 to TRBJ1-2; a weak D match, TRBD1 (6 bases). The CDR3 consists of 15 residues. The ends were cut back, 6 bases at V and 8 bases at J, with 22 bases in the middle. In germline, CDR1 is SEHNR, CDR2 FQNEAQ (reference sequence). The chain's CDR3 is CASSSPLGQGFGYTF. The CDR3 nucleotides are TGTGCCAGCAGTTCCCCTCTGGGGCAGGGGTTCGGCTACACCTTC. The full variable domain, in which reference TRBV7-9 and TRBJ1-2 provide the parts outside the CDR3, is DTGVSQNPRHKITKRGQNVTFRCDPISEHNRLYWYRQTLGQGPEFLTYFQNEAQLEKSRLLSDRFSAERPKGSFSTLEIQRTEQGDSAMYLCASSSPLGQGFGYTFGSGTRLTVV.

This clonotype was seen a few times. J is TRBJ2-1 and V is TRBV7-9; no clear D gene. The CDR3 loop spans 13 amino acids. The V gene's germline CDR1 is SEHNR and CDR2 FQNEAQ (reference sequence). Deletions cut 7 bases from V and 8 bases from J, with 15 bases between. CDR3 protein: CASTGAPTDEQFF. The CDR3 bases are TGTGCCAGCACCGGCGCTCCAACCGATGAGCAGTTCTTC.

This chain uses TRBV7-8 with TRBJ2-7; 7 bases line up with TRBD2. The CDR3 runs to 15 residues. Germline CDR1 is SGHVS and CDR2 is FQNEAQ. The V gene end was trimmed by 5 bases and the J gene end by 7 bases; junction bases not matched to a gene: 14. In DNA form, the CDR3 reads TGTGCCAGCAGCCCAAAAATCGAACTAGCGAGGGAGCAGTACTTC. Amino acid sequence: CASSPKIELAREQYF.

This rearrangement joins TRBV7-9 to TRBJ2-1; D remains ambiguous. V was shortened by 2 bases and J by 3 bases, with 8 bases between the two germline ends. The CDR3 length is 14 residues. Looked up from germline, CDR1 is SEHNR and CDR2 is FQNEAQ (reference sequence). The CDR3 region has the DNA TGTGCCAGCAGCTTATATGACGGCTACAATGAGCAGTTCTTC. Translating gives CASSLYDGYNEQFF. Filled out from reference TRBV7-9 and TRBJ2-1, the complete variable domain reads DTGVSQNPRHKITKRGQNVTFRCDPISEHNRLYWYRQTLGQGPEFLTYFQNEAQLEKSRLLSDRFSAERPKGSFSTLEIQRTEQGDSAMYLCASSLYDGYNEQFFGPGTRLTVL.

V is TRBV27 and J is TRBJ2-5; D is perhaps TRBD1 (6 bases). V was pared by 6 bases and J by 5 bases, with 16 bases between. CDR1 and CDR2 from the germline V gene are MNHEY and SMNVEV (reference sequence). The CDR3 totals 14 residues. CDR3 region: CASRITGFGETQYF. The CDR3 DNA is TGTGCCAGCAGGATAACAGGGTTCGGGGAGACCCAGTACTTC.

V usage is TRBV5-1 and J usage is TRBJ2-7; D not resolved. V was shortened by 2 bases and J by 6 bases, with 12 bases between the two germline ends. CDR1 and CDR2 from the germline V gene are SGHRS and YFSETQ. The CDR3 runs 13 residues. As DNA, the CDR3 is TGCGCCAGCAGCTTTAACTCCTATGGCGAGCAGTACTTC. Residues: CASSFNSYGEQYF.

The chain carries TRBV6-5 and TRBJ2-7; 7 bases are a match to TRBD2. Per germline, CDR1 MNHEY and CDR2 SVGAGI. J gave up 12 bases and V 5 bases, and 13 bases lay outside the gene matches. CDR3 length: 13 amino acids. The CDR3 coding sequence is TGTGCCAGCAGTCCACCCTCGACTAGCCATTTGTACTTC. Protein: CASSPPSTSHLYF.

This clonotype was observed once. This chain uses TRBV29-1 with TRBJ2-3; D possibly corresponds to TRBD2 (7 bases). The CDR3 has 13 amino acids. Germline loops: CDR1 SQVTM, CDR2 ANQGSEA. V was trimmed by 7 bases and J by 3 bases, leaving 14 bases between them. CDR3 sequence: CSASRGATDTQYF. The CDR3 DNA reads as TGCAGCGCCTCACGGGGGGCGACAGATACGCAGTATTTT.